These T cell receptor beta chains were read from a single sample in a study of cytomegalovirus exposure and HLA in healthy donors. Method: immunoSEQ multiplex PCR; TCRdb's copy keeps in-frame clones and lacks some. Of approximately 140,000 clones listed, just over 85% are singletons. Sequencing used PBMCs. The receptors derive from a woman under 30 in good health and CMV-seropositive. Both conserved end residues are part of each CDR3. D genes are given only for firm matches. Not all rows give a size; the values are once, few, many and, for expanded clones, a class.

j_gene: TRBJ1-5
len: 13
abundance: .
d_gene: .
v_gene: TRBV27
CDR3aa: CASSFGTGAPPSF
CDR3nt: .

j_gene: TRBJ2-7
len: 14
abundance: .
d_gene: TRBD1
v_gene: TRBV5-1
CDR3aa: CASSFLRDSTEQYF
CDR3nt: TGCGCCAGCAGCTTCCTTCGGGACAGTACCGAGCAGTACTTC

j_gene: TRBJ1-5
len: 16
abundance: .
d_gene: .
v_gene: TRBV4-1
CDR3aa: CASSPKPGVGNQPQHF
CDR3nt: TGCGCCAGCAGCCCAAAGCCAGGGGTTGGCAATCAGCCCCAGCATTTT

j_gene: TRBJ2-7
len: 17
abundance: .
d_gene: .
v_gene: TRBV11-2
CDR3aa: CASSPRGGSVQGYEQYF
CDR3nt: TGTGCCAGCAGCCCAAGGGGGGGATCGGTACAAGGCTACGAGCAGTACTTC

j_gene: TRBJ2-3
len: 17
abundance: .
d_gene: .
v_gene: TRBV5-6
CDR3aa: CASSFGIPDWSTDTQYF
CDR3nt: TGTGCCAGCAGCTTTGGGATCCCGGACTGGAGCACAGATACGCAGTATTTT

j_gene: TRBJ2-6
len: 16
abundance: .
d_gene: TRBD1
v_gene: TRBV12-5
CDR3aa: CASGLGTGGGANVLTF
CDR3nt: TGTGCTAGTGGTTTGGGGACAGGGGGTGGGGCCAACGTCCTGACTTTC

j_gene: TRBJ2-6
len: 18
abundance: .
d_gene: TRBD1
v_gene: TRBV4-1
CDR3aa: CASSQETGGSSGANVLTF
CDR3nt: TGCGCCAGCAGCCAAGAAACAGGGGGGAGCTCTGGGGCCAACGTCCTGACTTTC

j_gene: TRBJ2-1
len: 13
abundance: once
d_gene: .
v_gene: TRBV5-6
CDR3aa: CASSFGVYNEQFF
CDR3nt: TGTGCCAGCAGCTTCGGAGTTTACAATGAGCAGTTCTTC

j_gene: TRBJ1-2
len: 16
abundance: .
d_gene: TRBD1
v_gene: TRBV27
CDR3aa: CASSGRTGGDLYGYTF
CDR3nt: TGTGCCAGCAGTGGGCGGACAGGGGGCGACCTCTATGGCTACACCTTC

j_gene: TRBJ2-7
len: 15
abundance: .
d_gene: .
v_gene: TRBV21-1
CDR3aa: CASSGRDRAIYEQYF
CDR3nt: TGTGCCAGCAGCGGGAGGGACAGGGCCATTTACGAGCAGTACTTC

j_gene: TRBJ2-5
len: 17
abundance: .
d_gene: .
v_gene: TRBV21-1
CDR3aa: CASSKVRDRGLGETQYF
CDR3nt: TGTGCCAGCAGCAAAGTGCGTGACAGGGGGCTAGGCGAGACCCAGTACTTC

j_gene: TRBJ1-2
len: 14
abundance: .
d_gene: TRBD1
v_gene: TRBV28
CDR3aa: CASSLPRGGHGYTF
CDR3nt: TGTGCCAGCAGTTTACCCCGAGGGGGCCATGGCTACACCTTC

j_gene: TRBJ2-1
len: 14
abundance: once
d_gene: .
v_gene: TRBV5-8
CDR3aa: CASSSKLPGNEQFF
CDR3nt: TGTGCCAGCAGCTCGAAACTCCCCGGCAATGAGCAGTTCTTC

j_gene: TRBJ1-6
len: 13
abundance: few
d_gene: TRBD1
v_gene: TRBV7-6
CDR3aa: CASSQGADSPLHF
CDR3nt: TGTGCCAGCAGCCAGGGGGCGGATTCACCCCTCCACTTT

j_gene: TRBJ2-1
len: 15
abundance: .
d_gene: .
v_gene: TRBV6-5
CDR3aa: CASRPRGVSYNEQFF
CDR3nt: TGTGCCAGCAGGCCCCGGGGAGTCTCCTACAATGAGCAGTTCTTC

j_gene: TRBJ1-2
len: 14
abundance: .
d_gene: TRBD1
v_gene: TRBV30
CDR3aa: CAWSTRTGGYGYTF
CDR3nt: TGTGCCTGGAGTACCCGGACAGGGGGCTATGGCTACACCTTC